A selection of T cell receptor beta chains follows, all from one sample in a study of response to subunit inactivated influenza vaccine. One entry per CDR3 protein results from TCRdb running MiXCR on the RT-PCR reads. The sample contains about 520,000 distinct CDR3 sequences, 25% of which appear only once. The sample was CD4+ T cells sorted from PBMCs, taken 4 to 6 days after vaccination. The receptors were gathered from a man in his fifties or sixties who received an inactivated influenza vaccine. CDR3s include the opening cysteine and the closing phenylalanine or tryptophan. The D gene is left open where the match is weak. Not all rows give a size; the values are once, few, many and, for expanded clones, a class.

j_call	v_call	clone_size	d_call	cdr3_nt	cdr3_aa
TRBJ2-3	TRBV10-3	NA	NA	TGTGCCATCAGTGGTGTAGCCCTCCCAGATACGCAGTATTTT	CAISGVALPDTQYF
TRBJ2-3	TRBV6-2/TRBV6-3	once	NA	TGTGCCAGCAGTTACGGGGGAATCACAGATACGCAGTATTTT	CASSYGGITDTQYF
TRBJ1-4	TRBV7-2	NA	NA	TGTGCCAGCAGCTTTCGCTCCCAGTTTAATGAAAAACTGTTTTTT	CASSFRSQFNEKLFF
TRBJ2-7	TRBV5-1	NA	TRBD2	TGCGCCAGCAGCACCACTAGCGGGAGATGGGTCGAGCAGTACTTC	CASSTTSGRWVEQYF
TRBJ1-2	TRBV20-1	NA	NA	TGCAGTGCTAGAGAAGGGTCGCGAAACTATGGCTACACCTTC	CSAREGSRNYGYTF
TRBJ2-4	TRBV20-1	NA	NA	TGCAGTGCTAGTTACAGGTCCGAAAACATTCAGTACTTC	CSASYRSENIQYF
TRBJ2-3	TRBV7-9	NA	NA	TGTGCCAGCAGCTTCGTTGCCCTCAGCACAGATACGCAGTATTTT	CASSFVALSTDTQYF
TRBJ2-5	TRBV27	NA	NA	TGTGCCAGCAGTTCCTGGGCCGGGCAAGAGACCCAGTACTTC	CASSSWAGQETQYF
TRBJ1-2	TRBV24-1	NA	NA	TGTGCCACCAGTGATTTCCCAGACTATGGCTACACCTTC	CATSDFPDYGYTF
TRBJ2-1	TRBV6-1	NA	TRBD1	TGTGCCAGCAGACAAGGGACAGGGGGGTACAATGAGCAGTTCTTC	CASRQGTGGYNEQFF
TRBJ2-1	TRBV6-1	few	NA	TGTGCCAGCAGTAAAGACCTGCTTCTGAACAATGAGCAGTTCTTC	CASSKDLLLNNEQFF
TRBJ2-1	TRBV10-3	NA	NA	TGTGCCATCACCGGTGGCAGGGGCAATGAGCAGTTCTTC	CAITGGRGNEQFF
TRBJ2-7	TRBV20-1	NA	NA	TGCAGTGCTAGAGGCCGGCAGAGACCGACCGAGCAGTACTTC	CSARGRQRPTEQYF
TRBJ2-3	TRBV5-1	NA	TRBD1	TGCGCCAGCAGCCATGGGACAGGGACAGATACGCAGTATTTT	CASSHGTGTDTQYF
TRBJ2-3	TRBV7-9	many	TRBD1	TGTGCCAGCAGCTTTGGACAGGGCACAGATACGCAGTATTTT	CASSFGQGTDTQYF
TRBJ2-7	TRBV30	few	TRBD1	TGTGCCTGGAAGGAGGACAGGGCGTACGAGCAGTACTTC	CAWKEDRAYEQYF
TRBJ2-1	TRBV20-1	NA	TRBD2	TGCAGTGCTACCGGACTAGCGGTAACTACATATGAGCAGTTCTTC	CSATGLAVTTYEQFF
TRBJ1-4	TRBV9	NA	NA	TGTGCCAGCAGCGCCGGGATTTCCAATGAAAAACTGTTTTTT	CASSAGISNEKLFF
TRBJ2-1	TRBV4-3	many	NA	TGCGCCAGCAGCCAAGAGTATAGCGCCTCCTACAATGAGCAGTTCTTC	CASSQEYSASYNEQFF
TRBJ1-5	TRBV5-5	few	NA	TGTGCCAGCAGTCCAGGGGTTGGAAGCAATCAGCCCCAGCATTTT	CASSPGVGSNQPQHF
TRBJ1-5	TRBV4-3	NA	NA	TGCGCCAGCAGCCGGACGGTCAATCAGCCCCAGCATTTT	CASSRTVNQPQHF
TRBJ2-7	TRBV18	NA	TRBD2	TGTGCCAGCTCTTTCGGACTAGCGATCTCCTACGAGCAGTACTTC	CASSFGLAISYEQYF
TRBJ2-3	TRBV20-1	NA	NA	TGCAGTGCTAGGCCGGACCCCACAGATACGCAGTATTTT	CSARPDPTDTQYF
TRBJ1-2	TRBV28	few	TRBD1	TGTGCCAGCAGAACTTGGACAGGGAAAGCTTCCTATGGCTACACCTTC	CASRTWTGKASYGYTF
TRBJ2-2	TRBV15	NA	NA	TGTGCCACCAGCAGATTGAACACCGGGGAGCTGTTTTTT	CATSRLNTGELFF